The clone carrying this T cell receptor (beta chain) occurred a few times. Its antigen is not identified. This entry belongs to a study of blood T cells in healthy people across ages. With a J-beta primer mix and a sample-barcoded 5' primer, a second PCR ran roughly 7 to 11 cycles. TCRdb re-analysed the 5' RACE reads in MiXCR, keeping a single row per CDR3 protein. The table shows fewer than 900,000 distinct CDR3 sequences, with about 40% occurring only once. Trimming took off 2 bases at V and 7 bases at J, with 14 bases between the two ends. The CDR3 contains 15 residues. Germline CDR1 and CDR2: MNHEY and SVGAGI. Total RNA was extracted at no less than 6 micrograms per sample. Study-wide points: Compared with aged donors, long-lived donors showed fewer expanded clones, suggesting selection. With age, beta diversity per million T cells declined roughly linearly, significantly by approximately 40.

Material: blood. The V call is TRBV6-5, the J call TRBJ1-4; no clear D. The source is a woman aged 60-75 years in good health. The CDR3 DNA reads TGTGCCAGCAGTTACGGGGAAGGACTCGGTGAAAAACTGTTTTTT. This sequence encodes CASSYGEGLGEKLFF.